Listed here is a single T cell receptor beta chain. CDR1 is KGHSH, CDR2 LQKENI, per germline. This CDR3 has 17 amino acids. Unmatched junction bases numbered 11, after V lost 1 base and J lost 2 bases. The sample comes from a study of blood T cell repertoires in COVID-19. Study at large: COVID-19 samples from acute and convalescent phases originated in the United States, Italy and Spain. PBMCs, B-cell-depleted T cells, or T cells were the source of the cDNA or gDNA that made up the material.

Only in-frame clones appear in the TCRdb table, and some are missing; sequencing was by immunoSEQ multiplex PCR. This repertoire shows about 320,000 clones, over 90% found once; its top ten account for 3% to 5%. Individuals drawn from 24 US areas were roughly 18 to 100 years old. A COVID-19 case had been met by exposed participants during the 2 weeks before study entry. The chain uses TRBV18 and TRBJ2-7; 7 positions match TRBD2. The TCR comes from a woman aged 25 to 39 who had been exposed to COVID-19. The sample was PBMCs or T cells enriched from blood (not recorded which). The CDR3 here is CASSPRQRSGVTYEQYF. The CDR3 DNA sequence: TGTGCCAGCTCACCACGCCAGAGAAGCGGGGTTACCTACGAGCAGTACTTC.